The 20 T cell receptor beta chains given below trace back to one sample, sequenced in a study of T cell clonality in common variable immunodeficiency. Some clones are missing from TCRdb's copy, which holds only in-frame ones; the method was immunoSEQ multiplex PCR. The sample was found to contain about 50,000 clones, and every one recurs. The sample comprised peripheral blood mononuclear cells. Receptors originate from a person aged 18 to 70 in good health.

To note about this clone: Read sequence stops 3 residues before the CDR3 end, and the germline J gene provides the missing end. The sample carries other DNA sequences with the same CDR3. The chain recombines TRBV30 with TRBJ1-2, with TRBD1 matching over 8 bases. This CDR3 has 11 residues. The germline V gene has CDR1 GTSNPN and CDR2 SVGIG (reference sequence). Partial CDR3 DNA: TGTGCCTGGAGCGCCGGGACAGGA. Protein product: CAWSAGTG. In full, the CDR3 reads CAWSAGTGYTF.

This clone was recorded at least ten times. The CDR3 end falls 3 residues outside the read, so it is completed with the germline J gene. The V gene is TRBV29-1, the J gene TRBJ2-3, with 8 bases aligning to TRBD2. The CDR3 extends over 14 amino acids. V trimming: 7 bases; J trimming: 3 bases; junction bases outside the gene matches: 9. Germline V gene lookup returns CDR1 SQVTM and CDR2 ANQGSEA. The CDR3 reads CSARASGRTDTQYF. Partial CDR3 DNA: TGCAGCGCCAGGGCGAGCGGGAGAACAGATACG.

This clone was seen at least ten times. The CDR3 end lies 3 residues beyond the end of the read and is filled in from the germline J gene. J is TRBJ1-2 and V is TRBV11-2; maybe TRBD1 (6 bases). CDR1 and CDR2 from the germline V gene are SGHAT and FQNNGV. The CDR3 totals 15 residues. The V end lost 7 bases, the J end lost 4 bases, and 19 bases lay between the germline ends. CDR3 bases read: TGTGCCAGCACCCGTAGCGGGGGGCAGGGCTATGGC. This gives the protein CASTRSGGQGYG. The full CDR3 protein reads CASTRSGGQGYGYTF.

This clone was detected a few times. The CDR3 end falls 3 residues outside the read, so it is completed with the germline J gene. The same CDR3 is also encoded by other DNA sequences in this sample. J is TRBJ1-3 and V is TRBV5-1; tentatively, D is TRBD1 (6 bases). Germline V gives CDR1 SGHRS, CDR2 YFSETQ. V lost 6 bases, J lost 0 bases, and 13 bases lay in between. The CDR3 has 15 residues. CDR3 amino acids: CASTQDSSSGNTIYF. The CDR3 bases that were read are TGCGCCAGCACACAGGACAGCAGCTCTGGAAACACC.

This clone has more than one count but fewer than ten. The read terminates 3 residues ahead of where the CDR3 ends, so the germline J gene completes it. The J gene is TRBJ1-1, the V gene TRBV2; TRBD1 matches at 8 bases. The CDR3 has 15 amino acids. Germline CDR1 SNHLY, CDR2 FYNNEI. The junction had 10 bases not matched to a gene; V was cut back by 7 bases and J by 3 bases. CDR3 loop: CASTTGGGADTEAFF. Partial CDR3 DNA: TGTGCCAGCACTACAGGGGGAGGGGCTGACACTGAA.

This clone was counted ten times or more. The sequenced fragment ends 3 residues before the CDR3 boundary, so the rest is inferred from the germline J gene. The V and J genes are TRBV2 and TRBJ2-2; tentative D call: TRBD1 (6 bases). Germline V gene lookup returns CDR1 SNHLY and CDR2 FYNNEI. The length of the CDR3 is 13 residues. The V and J ends lost 4 bases and 7 bases respectively, with 10 bases between them. CDR3 sequence: CASSGRGSGELFF. The DNA read from the CDR3 is TGTGCCAGCAGTGGCAGGGGTAGCGGGGAG.

This clone has a count of ten or more. The read ends 3 residues before the CDR3 terminus; that terminus is restored from the germline J gene. The rearrangement uses TRBV19 and TRBJ1-1; the D gene is possibly TRBD1 (6 bases). V was shortened by 9 bases and J by 4 bases, with 12 bases between the two germline ends. This CDR3 region has 12 residues. Germline CDR1 LNHDA, CDR2 SQIVND (reference sequence). The CDR3 loop reads CASTGRATEAFF. The CDR3 bases that were read are TGTGCCAGCACAGGGAGGGCCACTGAA.

This clone was observed many times. The CDR3 extends 3 residues past the end of the read, so its final part is completed from the germline J gene. The chain carries TRBV7-8 and TRBJ1-1; the match to TRBD1 covers 8 bases. CDR1 is SGHVS and CDR2 is FQNEAQ in the germline V gene. V trimming: 2 bases; J trimming: 1 base; junction bases outside the gene matches: 6. The CDR3 is 16 amino acids. The covered CDR3 bases are TGTGCCAGCAGCTTAAGGACAGGGACGGCGAACACTGAA. This gives the protein CASSLRTGTANTE. The CDR3 in full is CASSLRTGTANTEAFF.

In this sample, this clone turned up many times. The read falls 3 residues short of the CDR3 end, and the missing part is taken from the germline J gene. The V call is TRBV19, the J call TRBJ1-4; D possibly corresponds to TRBD1 (5 bases). V lost 5 bases, J lost 4 bases, and 14 bases lay in between. The CDR3 runs to 15 residues. Germline CDR1 is LNHDA and CDR2 is SQIVND (reference sequence). The covered CDR3 bases are TGTGCCAGTAGTCCTTCCGGGACTTATAATGAAAAA. It is translated as CASSPSGTYNEK. The whole CDR3 sequence is CASSPSGTYNEKLFF.

About this clone: The observed sequence ends 3 residues before the CDR3 terminus, with the missing tail filled in from the germline J gene. The chain employs TRBV18 and TRBJ1-5, with 8 bases aligning to TRBD1. Germline CDR1 is KGHSH and CDR2 is LQKENI. The CDR3 extends over 15 amino acids. With V trimmed by 3 bases and J by 3 bases, 4 bases remained unmatched. CDR3 sequence: CASSPTGVANQPQHF. CDR3 DNA (partial): TGTGCCAGCTCACCGACAGGGGTTGCCAATCAGCCC.

This clone appeared many times. The CDR3 is cut off 3 residues early in the read; its end comes from the germline J gene. The rearrangement joins TRBV11-2 to TRBJ2-7; D ambiguous. The germline CDR1 and CDR2 sequences are SGHAT and FQNNGV. V was cut by 5 bases and J by 6 bases, with 11 bases left in between. The CDR3 runs to 12 residues. The CDR3 sequence: CASSGQSLEQYF. The sequenced CDR3 bases are TGTGCCAGCAGCGGCCAGTCCCTCGAG.

This clone ranks as medium-sized. Partial CDR3 DNA: TGTGCCAGCAGCTTACTTAGCGGACCCTACGAG. It specifies CASSLLSGPYE. The entire CDR3 sequence reads CASSLLSGPYEQYF. The genes are TRBV7-3 and TRBJ2-7; D might be TRBD2 (6 bases). Read sequence stops 3 residues before the CDR3 end, and the germline J gene provides the missing end. This CDR3 has 14 residues. CDR1 is SGHTA and CDR2 is FQGTGA in the germline V gene. The germline V and J ends were trimmed by 2 bases and 2 bases, with 10 bases remaining between them.

This clone appeared many times. The sequenced fragment ends 3 residues before the CDR3 boundary, so the rest is inferred from the germline J gene. The genes are TRBV18 and TRBJ2-7, with D possibly TRBD1 on 6 matching bases. The germline V gene encodes CDR1 KGHSH and CDR2 LQKENI. The CDR3 loop spans 14 amino acids. V gave up 5 bases and J gave up 1 base, with 12 bases separating them. The CDR3 DNA, read in part, is TGTGCCAGCTCAAACCGGGACAAGTCCTACGAG. It yields the protein CASSNRDKSYE. The complete CDR3 sequence is CASSNRDKSYEQYF. Full variable domain (missing parts from reference TRBV18 and TRBJ2-7): NAGVMQNPRHLVRRRGQEARLRCSPMKGHSHVYWYRQLPEEGLKFMVYLQKENIIDESGMPKERFSAEFPKEGPSILRIQQVVRGDSAAYFCASSNRDKSYEQYFGPGTRLTVT.

In this sample, this clone turned up many times. The read ends 3 residues before the CDR3 terminus; that terminus is restored from the germline J gene. The chain recombines TRBV20-1 with TRBJ1-1, with TRBD1 matching over 7 bases. This CDR3 has 15 residues. Germline CDR1 is DFQATT and CDR2 is SNEGSKA (reference sequence). V lost 3 bases to trimming and J lost 1 base; unmatched junction nucleotides: 8. The CDR3 spells CSARPSGQRNTEAFF. The part of the CDR3 DNA that was read is TGCAGTGCTAGGCCGTCGGGACAGAGGAACACTGAA.

This clone has a handful of counts. The junction differs from germline at one of its ends, possibly a read error. Read sequence stops 3 residues before the CDR3 end, and the germline J gene provides the missing end. The chain recombines TRBV19 with TRBJ2-1; 13 bases map to TRBD2. The germline V gene encodes CDR1 LNHDA and CDR2 SQIVND (reference sequence). The CDR3 has 17 residues. Partial CDR3 DNA: TGTGCCAGGAGTAACGGGAGGACTAGCGGGAGATCTGATGAG. The encoded protein is CARSNGRTSGRSDE. The full CDR3 protein reads CARSNGRTSGRSDEQFF.

This clone has at least ten counts. With the read ending 3 residues before the CDR3 end, the germline J gene is used to fill in that end. V is TRBV7-3 and J is TRBJ1-1; possibly TRBD1 for D (6 bases). CDR1 is SGHTA and CDR2 is FQGTGA in the germline V gene. The CDR3 covers 14 residues. Trimming cost V 5 bases and J 1 base, with 11 bases left between them. The CDR3 loop is CASSPGTPNTEAFF. The DNA read from the CDR3 is TGTGCCAGCAGCCCTGGGACACCGAACACTGAA.

At least ten counts were recorded for this clone. The read gets to within 3 residues of the CDR3 end, and the germline J gene fills in the rest. The rearrangement uses TRBV7-2 and TRBJ2-1; TRBD2 matches at 9 bases. The CDR3 is made up of 15 amino acids. With 3 bases clipped from V and 6 bases from J, the junction kept 6 bases outside the gene matches. Germline CDR1 reads SGHTA; CDR2 reads FQGNSA. Here the CDR3 reads CASSFYIAGANEQFF. The sequenced CDR3 bases are TGTGCCAGCAGCTTCTATATAGCGGGGGCCAATGAG.

This clone occurred a few times. A junction boundary mismatches the germline segment, possibly from a read error. Other DNA sequences in the same sample also yield this CDR3. The part of the CDR3 DNA that was read is TGTGCCAGCAGCCTAGCGGGGGGGTCAGATACG. Its protein product is CASSLAGGSDT. The entire CDR3 sequence reads CASSLAGGSDTQYF. The rearrangement links TRBV7-7 to TRBJ2-3, with 12 bases fitting TRBD2. The CDR3 extends 3 residues past the end of the read, so its final part is completed from the germline J gene. This CDR3 region has 14 residues. The germline CDR1 and CDR2 sequences are SSHAT and FNYEAQ (reference sequence).

In its sample, this clone was seen many times. Read data end 3 residues before the CDR3 end; the end is taken from the germline J gene. This chain links TRBV7-2 with TRBJ2-7; TRBD2 might be the D (5 bases). The CDR3 consists of 15 residues. Germline CDR1 and CDR2: SGHTA and FQGNSA. Trimming removed 5 bases from V and 0 bases from J, with 14 bases in between. CDR3 bases read: TGTGCCAGCAGCCTCACTAGGATACTCTCCTACGAG. It translates to CASSLTRILSYE. The whole CDR3 protein reads CASSLTRILSYEQYF.

This clone came up many times. The read halts 3 residues ahead of the CDR3 end, with the missing end drawn from the germline J gene. The rearrangement uses TRBV20-1 and TRBJ2-1; unclear D gene. The V gene lost 6 bases and the J gene lost 5 bases, with 17 bases spanning the gap. The V gene's germline CDR1 is DFQATT and CDR2 SNEGSKA (reference sequence). CDR3 length: 14 amino acids. CDR3 in amino acids: CSAPEAPPHNEQFF. CDR3 bases read: TGCAGTGCCCCAGAGGCCCCGCCCCACAATGAG.